Described below is a single T cell receptor beta chain sequence and its context. Its cognate antigen is unknown. These data belong to a study of cytomegalovirus exposure and HLA in healthy donors. Study-level information: Early release data held around 80 million unique TCRs from HLA-typed donors. Study-wide findings and caveats: Excluded: some indistinguishable V segments such as TRBV6-2 and TRBV6-3.

This PCR relied on a set of 60 Vbeta primers and 13 Jbeta primers. Data came from immunoSEQ multiplex PCR; TCRdb stores just in-frame clones and leaves some out. The data include 150,000 to 250,000 clones; the top ten clones carry approximately 0.74%. Looked up from germline, CDR1 is GTSNPN and CDR2 is SVGIG (reference sequence). After removal of 2 bases from V and 9 bases from J, the junction contained 3 bases not matched to a gene. CDR3 length equals 12 residues. The rearrangement uses TRBV30 and TRBJ2-2; 7 bases are shared with TRBD2. The sequencing input was PBMCs. The TCR comes from a boy between 5 and 17 years old in good health and CMV-seronegative. The CDR3 is CAWSLRGWELFF. CDR3 coding DNA: TGTGCCTGGAGTCTGCGGGGGTGGGAGCTGTTTTTT.